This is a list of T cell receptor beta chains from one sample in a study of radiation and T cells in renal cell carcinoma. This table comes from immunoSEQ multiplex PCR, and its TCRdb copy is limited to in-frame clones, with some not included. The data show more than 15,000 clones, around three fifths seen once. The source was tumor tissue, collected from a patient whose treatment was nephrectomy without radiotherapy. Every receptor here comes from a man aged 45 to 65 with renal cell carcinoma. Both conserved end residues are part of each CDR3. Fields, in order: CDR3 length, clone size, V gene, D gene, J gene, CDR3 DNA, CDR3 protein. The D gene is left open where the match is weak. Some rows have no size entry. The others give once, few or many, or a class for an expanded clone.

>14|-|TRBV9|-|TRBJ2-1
TGTGCCAGCAGCGCAACCGGGACCTACGATGAGCAGTTCTTC
CASSATGTYDEQFF
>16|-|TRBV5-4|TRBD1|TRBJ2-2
TGTGCCAGCAGCTCCAGGACAGGCGCGGACACCGGGGAGCTGTTTTTT
CASSSRTGADTGELFF
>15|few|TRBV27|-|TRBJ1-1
TGTGCCAGCAGTCGGGGAGGGGCCATGAACACTGAAGCTTTCTTT
CASSRGGAMNTEAFF
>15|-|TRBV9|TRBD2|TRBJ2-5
TGTGCCAGCAGCGAGGAGGGACTACCAAGAGAGACCCAGTACTTC
CASSEEGLPRETQYF
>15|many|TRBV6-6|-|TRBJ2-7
TGTGCCAGCAGCCCCTCCGGGACGGTCTCCTACGAGCAGTACTTC
CASSPSGTVSYEQYF
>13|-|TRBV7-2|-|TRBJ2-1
TGTGCCAGCAGCTTACCCTCCTACAATGAGCAGTTCTTC
CASSLPSYNEQFF
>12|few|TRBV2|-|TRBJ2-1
TGTGCCAGCAGAACCCTTTACAATGAGCAGTTCTTC
CASRTLYNEQFF
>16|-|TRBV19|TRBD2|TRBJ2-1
TGTGCCAGTAGTATCTATGCGGGAGGGACCTACAATGAGCAGTTCTTC
CASSIYAGGTYNEQFF
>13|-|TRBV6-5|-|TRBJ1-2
TGTGCCAGTACACCCAGGGGCCTTGTCGGCTACACCTTC
CASTPRGLVGYTF
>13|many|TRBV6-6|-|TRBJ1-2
TGTGCCACCGACCTAGGTGCGGGGGATGGCTACACCTTC
CATDLGAGDGYTF
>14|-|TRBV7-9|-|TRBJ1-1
TGTGCCAGCAGCTTAGCGCTAGGGAACACTGAAGCTTTCTTT
CASSLALGNTEAFF
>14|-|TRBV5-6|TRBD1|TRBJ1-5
TGTGCCAGCAGCTTAGACAGGGGGCATCAGCCCCAGCATTTT
CASSLDRGHQPQHF
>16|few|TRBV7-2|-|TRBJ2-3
TGTGCCAGCAGCTTCGCCGGGACATCGGGGGCAGATACGCAGTATTTT
CASSFAGTSGADTQYF
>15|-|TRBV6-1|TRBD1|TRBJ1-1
TGTGCCAGCAGTGAGAGCCCAGGGGGCCATACTGAAGCTTTCTTT
CASSESPGGHTEAFF
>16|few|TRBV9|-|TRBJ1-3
TGTGCCAGCAGCGTGGACATCCATTTGTCAGGAAACACCATATATTTT
CASSVDIHLSGNTIYF
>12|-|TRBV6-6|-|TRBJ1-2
TGTGCCATCAGGGGAATGGGCTATGGCTACACCTTC
CAIRGMGYGYTF
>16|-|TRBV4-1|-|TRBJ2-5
TGCGCCAGCAGCTTAGGACCTGGGACTGCCGTTGAGACCCAGTACTTC
CASSLGPGTAVETQYF
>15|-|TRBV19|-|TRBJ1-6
TGTGCCAGTACTCTGGACAGCTCCTATAATTCACCCCTCCACTTT
CASTLDSSYNSPLHF
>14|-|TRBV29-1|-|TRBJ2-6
TGCAGCGTCCTGGAGGCGGCTGGGGCCAACGTCCTGACTTTC
CSVLEAAGANVLTF
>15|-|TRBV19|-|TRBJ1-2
TGTGCCAGTAGTATTAGGGACGCCCCTCTCTATGGCTACACCTTC
CASSIRDAPLYGYTF
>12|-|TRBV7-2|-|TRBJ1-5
TGTGCCAGCAGCTTTGGGGGGGAACTCCAGCATTTT
CASSFGGELQHF
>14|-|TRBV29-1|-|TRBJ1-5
TGCAGCGTTGGTTCGGGGGCTGGCAATCAGCCCCAGCATTTT
CSVGSGAGNQPQHF
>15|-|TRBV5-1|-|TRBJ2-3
TGCGCCAGCAGCCGGGGAGGCGGCCTCACAGATACGCAGTATTTT
CASSRGGGLTDTQYF
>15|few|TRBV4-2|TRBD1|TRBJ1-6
TGTGCCAGCAGCCAAGAAGAAAGGGGGCGGACACCCCTCCACTTT
CASSQEERGRTPLHF
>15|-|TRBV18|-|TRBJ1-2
TGTGCCAGCTCACCAAGTCAGGTAGAGGGTTATGGCTACACCTTC
CASSPSQVEGYGYTF
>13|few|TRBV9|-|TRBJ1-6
TGTGCCAGCAGCGGGGGATCAAATTCACCCCTCCACTTT
CASSGGSNSPLHF
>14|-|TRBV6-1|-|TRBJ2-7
TGTGCCAGCAGTGTTAAACCGAACTCCTACGAGCAGTACTTC
CASSVKPNSYEQYF
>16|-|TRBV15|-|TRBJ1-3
TGTGCCACCAGCAGAGGCCCGACAGTTGCGGGAAACACCATATATTTT
CATSRGPTVAGNTIYF
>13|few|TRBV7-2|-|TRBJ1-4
TGTGCCAGCCGCCGGGGTATCAATGAAAAACTGTTTTTT
CASRRGINEKLFF
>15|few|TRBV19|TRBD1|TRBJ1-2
TGTGCCAGTAGTACCACTAGGACAGGGGGCTATGGCTACACCTTC
CASSTTRTGGYGYTF
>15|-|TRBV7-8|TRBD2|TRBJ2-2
TGTGCCAGCTCTTGGACTAGCGCGAACACCGGGGAGCTGTTTTTT
CASSWTSANTGELFF
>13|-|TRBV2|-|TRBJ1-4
TGTGCCAGAAAGGGGTTTGTGAACGAAAAACTGTTTTTT
CARKGFVNEKLFF
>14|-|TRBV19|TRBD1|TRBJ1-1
TGTGCCAGTACCACGGGACAGTTGAACACTGAAGCTTTCTTT
CASTTGQLNTEAFF
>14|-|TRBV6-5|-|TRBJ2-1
TGTGCCAGCAGTGAACGGAGGTCGGTCAATGAGCAGTTCTTC
CASSERRSVNEQFF
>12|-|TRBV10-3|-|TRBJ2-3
TGTGCCTCGAGAGGGGGGACAGATACGCAGTATTTT
CASRGGTDTQYF
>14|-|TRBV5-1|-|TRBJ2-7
TGCGCCAGCAGCCTAACTCAAACCTCCTACGAGCAGTACTTC
CASSLTQTSYEQYF
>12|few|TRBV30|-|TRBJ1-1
TGTGCCTGGAGTGTACTTGGCACTGAAGCTTTCTTT
CAWSVLGTEAFF
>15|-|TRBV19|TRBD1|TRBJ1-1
TGTGCCAGTAGTATCGGCAGGGGGTTGAACACTGAAGCTTTCTTT
CASSIGRGLNTEAFF